At least ten counts were recorded for the clone carrying this T cell receptor beta chain. V lost 0 bases to trimming and J lost 5 bases, with 13 bases between them. The CDR3 spans 15 residues. The sample originates from a study of T-cell reconstitution after alpha-beta-depleted transplantation in children. Preparation of the TCRbeta library used unique molecular identifiers. TCRdb ran MiXCR on the PCR reads and lists one entry per CDR3 protein. The table has around 78,000 distinct CDR3 sequences, roughly 6.6% seen once. This material consisted of PBMCs from the stem cell graft donor, taken from the stem cell graft. This clonotype was obtained from a human donor who donated a stem cell graft to a child with acute lymphoblastic leukemia. The J gene is TRBJ1-1, the V gene TRBV12-3 or TRBV12-4; D gene ambiguous. The CDR3 reads CASSLALGSETEAFF. In DNA form, the CDR3 reads TGTGCCAGCAGTTTAGCGCTTGGGTCGGAGACTGAAGCTTTCTTT.